Here is one T cell receptor (beta chain) with its context. Its specificity is unknown. CDR3 size: 14 residues. V was shortened by 5 bases and J by 9 bases, with 17 bases between the two germline ends. Germline V gene sequence: CDR1 MNHNY, CDR2 SVGAGI (reference sequence). This sample stems from a study of shared clonotypes between healthy human individuals. The study's findings and limits: Naive CD4 clonotypes were shared across several donors at approximately 5.3%. The sole specimen, blood, was sampled, and tissue repertoires likely differ.

Caucasian adults living in Nashville, Tennessee, provided all samples. Clones were read by immunoSEQ multiplex PCR, and TCRdb kept only the in-frame ones, dropping some. The sample comprises 2 million to 2.5 million clones, 90% to 95% of which are singletons, and 0.39% rests with the top ten. Material for sequencing was naive CD4+ T cells from PBMCs. Subset here: CD45RA+ positively selected. V gene TRBV6-6 combines with J gene TRBJ2-1, with D perhaps matching TRBD2 (5 bases). The sequence derives from a man aged 18 to 29 in good health. Some clones in this sample may be carry-over from other donors' samples. CDR3: CASSNPFEGSEQFF. The CDR3 DNA reads TGTGCCAGCAGTAATCCATTCGAAGGGAGTGAGCAGTTCTTC.